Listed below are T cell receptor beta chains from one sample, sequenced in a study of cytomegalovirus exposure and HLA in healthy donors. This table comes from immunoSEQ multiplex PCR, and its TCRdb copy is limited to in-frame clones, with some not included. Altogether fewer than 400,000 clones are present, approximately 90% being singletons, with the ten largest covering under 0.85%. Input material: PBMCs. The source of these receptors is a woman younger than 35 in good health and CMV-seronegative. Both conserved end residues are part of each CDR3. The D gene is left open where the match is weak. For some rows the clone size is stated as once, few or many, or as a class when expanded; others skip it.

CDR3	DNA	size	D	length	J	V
CASSVAAGTYEQYF	TGTGCCAGCAGCGTAGCAGCAGGCACCTACGAGCAGTACTTC	once	.	14	TRBJ2-7	TRBV9
CASSLGPDQPQHF	TGTGCTAGCAGCTTAGGGCCCGATCAGCCCCAGCATTTT	.	.	13	TRBJ1-5	TRBV7-7
CASSLQEADTQYF	TGTGCCAGCAGCTTACAAGAGGCAGATACGCAGTATTTT	.	.	13	TRBJ2-3	TRBV11-3
CASSLGSTYEQYF	TGCGCCAGCAGCTTGGGGTCTACCTACGAGCAGTACTTC	few	.	13	TRBJ2-7	TRBV5-1
CASSSYDWREQYF	TGTGCCAGCAGCTCCTACGACTGGCGCGAGCAGTACTTC	few	.	13	TRBJ2-7	TRBV7-9
CASSIFSPGQGGKTQYF	TGTGCCAGCAGTATTTTCTCCCCGGGACAGGGGGGAAAGACCCAGTACTTC	.	TRBD1	17	TRBJ2-5	TRBV28
CASSFIAGGPGEQFF	TGTGCCAGCAGCTTCATCGCGGGAGGGCCGGGGGAGCAGTTCTTC	.	TRBD2	15	TRBJ2-1	TRBV7-3
CASSPRTGAVSGANVLTF	TGTGCCAGTAGTCCGAGGACAGGGGCGGTCTCTGGGGCCAACGTCCTGACTTTC	.	TRBD1	18	TRBJ2-6	TRBV19
CASSVLADYNEQFF	TGTGCCAGCAGCGTATTAGCGGACTACAATGAGCAGTTCTTC	.	.	14	TRBJ2-1	TRBV9
CSVWTSGNTDTQYF	TGCAGCGTTTGGACTAGCGGGAACACAGATACGCAGTATTTT	.	TRBD2	14	TRBJ2-3	TRBV29-1
CASKVGQASYEQYF	TGTGCCAGCAAAGTTGGACAGGCATCCTACGAGCAGTACTTC	.	TRBD1	14	TRBJ2-7	TRBV2
CASSQEGGKLFF	TGCGCCAGCAGCCAAGAAGGGGGAAAACTGTTTTTT	.	.	12	TRBJ1-4	TRBV4-1
CASSARTGGIETQYF	TGTGCCAGCAGCGCAAGGACAGGGGGCATAGAGACCCAGTACTTC	.	TRBD1	15	TRBJ2-5	TRBV7-6
CASRDTSGRGTGELFF	TGTGCCAGCAGAGATACTAGCGGGAGAGGCACCGGGGAGCTGTTTTTT	.	TRBD2	16	TRBJ2-2	TRBV7-9
CASSEVEGTVYEQYF	TGTGCCAGCAGTGAAGTAGAGGGGACTGTTTACGAGCAGTACTTC	.	.	15	TRBJ2-7	TRBV6-1
CASSMAQGVGADTQYF	TGTGCCAGTAGTATGGCACAGGGAGTGGGTGCAGATACGCAGTATTTT	.	.	16	TRBJ2-3	TRBV19
CSVEYFTNSGNTIYF	TGCAGCGTTGAATACTTCACCAACTCTGGAAACACCATATATTTT	.	.	15	TRBJ1-3	TRBV29-1
CASSFPSGSPDIF	TGTGCCAGCAGCTTTCCTAGCGGGAGCCCAGACATTTTT	.	TRBD2	13	TRBJ2-3	TRBV5-4